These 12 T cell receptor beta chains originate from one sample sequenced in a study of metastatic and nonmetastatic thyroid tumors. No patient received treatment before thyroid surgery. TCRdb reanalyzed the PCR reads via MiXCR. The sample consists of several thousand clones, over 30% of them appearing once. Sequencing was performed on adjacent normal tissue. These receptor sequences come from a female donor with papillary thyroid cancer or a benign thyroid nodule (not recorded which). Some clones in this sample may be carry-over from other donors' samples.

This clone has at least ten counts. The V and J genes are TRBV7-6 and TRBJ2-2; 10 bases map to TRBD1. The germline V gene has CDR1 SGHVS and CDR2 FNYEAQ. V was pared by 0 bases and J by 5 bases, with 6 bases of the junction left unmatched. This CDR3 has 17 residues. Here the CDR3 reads CASSLATGGAYTGELFF. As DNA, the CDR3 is TGTGCCAGCAGCTTAGCGACAGGGGGCGCCTATACCGGGGAGCTGTTTTTT.

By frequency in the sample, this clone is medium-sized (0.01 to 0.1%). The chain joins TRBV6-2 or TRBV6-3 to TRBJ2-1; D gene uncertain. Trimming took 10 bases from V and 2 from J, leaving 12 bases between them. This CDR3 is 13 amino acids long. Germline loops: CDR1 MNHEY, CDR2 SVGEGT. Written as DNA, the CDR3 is TGTGCCACCCGACACCTTGCCTACAATGAGCAGTTCTTC. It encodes CATRHLAYNEQFF.

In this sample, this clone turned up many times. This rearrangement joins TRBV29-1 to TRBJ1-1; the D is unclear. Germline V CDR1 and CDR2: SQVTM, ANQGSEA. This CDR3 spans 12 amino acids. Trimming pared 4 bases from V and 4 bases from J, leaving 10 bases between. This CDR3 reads CSVVQTTTEAFF. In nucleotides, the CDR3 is TGCAGCGTTGTACAGACCACCACTGAAGCTTTCTTT.

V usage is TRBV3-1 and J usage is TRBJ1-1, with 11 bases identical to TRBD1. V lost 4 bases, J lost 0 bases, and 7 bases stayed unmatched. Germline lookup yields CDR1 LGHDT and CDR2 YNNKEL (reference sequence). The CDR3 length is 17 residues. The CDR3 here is CASSPHGTGGLNTEAFF. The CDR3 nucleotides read TGTGCCAGCAGCCCCCACGGGACAGGGGGGTTGAACACTGAAGCTTTCTTT.

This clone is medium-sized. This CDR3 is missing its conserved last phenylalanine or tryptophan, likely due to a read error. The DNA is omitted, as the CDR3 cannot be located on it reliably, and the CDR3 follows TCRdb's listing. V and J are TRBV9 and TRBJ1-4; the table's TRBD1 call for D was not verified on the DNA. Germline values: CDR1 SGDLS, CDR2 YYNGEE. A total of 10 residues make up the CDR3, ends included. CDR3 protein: CASSVGGSRL.

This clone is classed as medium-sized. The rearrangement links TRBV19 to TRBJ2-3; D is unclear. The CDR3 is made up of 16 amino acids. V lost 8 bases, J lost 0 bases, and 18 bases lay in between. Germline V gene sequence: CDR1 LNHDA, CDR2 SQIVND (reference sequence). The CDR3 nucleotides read TGTGCCAGTGCCCCGGGTAGTTGGGGTAGCACAGATACGCAGTATTTT. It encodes CASAPGSWGSTDTQYF.

The CDR3 DNA follows: TGCGCCAGCAGCTTGATGGGACAAGTAACAGATACGCAGTATTTT. Translated, it gives CASSLMGQVTDTQYF. The chain joins TRBV5-1 to TRBJ2-3, with D tentatively TRBD1 (6 bases). Per germline, CDR1 SGHRS and CDR2 YFSETQ. The V and J ends lost 1 base and 3 bases respectively, with 12 bases between them. The CDR3 has 15 residues.

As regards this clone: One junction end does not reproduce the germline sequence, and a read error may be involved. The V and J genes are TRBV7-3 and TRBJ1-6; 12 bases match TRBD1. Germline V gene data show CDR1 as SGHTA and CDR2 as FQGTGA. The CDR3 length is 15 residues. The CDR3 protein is CASSSTGTGGSPLNF. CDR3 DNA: TGTGCCAGCAGCTCCACAGGGACAGGGGGCTCACCCCTAAACTTT.

The CDR3 DNA sequence: TGTGCCAGCAGTTACGTGGGGTCCTACGAGCAGTACTTC. It is translated as CASSYVGSYEQYF. The chain is built from TRBV6-6 and TRBJ2-7; D is undetermined. V lost 2 bases and J lost 1, with 6 bases in between. This CDR3 contains 13 residues. The germline gives CDR1 MNHNY, CDR2 SVGAGI (reference sequence).

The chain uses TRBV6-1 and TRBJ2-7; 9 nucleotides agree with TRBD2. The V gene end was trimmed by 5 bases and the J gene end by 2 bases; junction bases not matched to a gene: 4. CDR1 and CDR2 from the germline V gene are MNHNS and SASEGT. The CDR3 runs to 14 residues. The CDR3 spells CASSRLAATYEQYF. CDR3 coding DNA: TGTGCCAGCAGTAGACTAGCGGCCACCTACGAGCAGTACTTC.

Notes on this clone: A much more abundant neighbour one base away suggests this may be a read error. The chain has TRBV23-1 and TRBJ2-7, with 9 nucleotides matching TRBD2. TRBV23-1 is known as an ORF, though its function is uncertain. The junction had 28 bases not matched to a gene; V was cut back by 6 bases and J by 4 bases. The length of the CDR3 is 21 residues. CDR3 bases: TGCGCCAGCAGGTCAAAAAATTCTAGCGGGACGGTCCCAATTAATTGGTACGAGCAGTACTTC. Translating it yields CASRSKNSSGTVPINWYEQYF.

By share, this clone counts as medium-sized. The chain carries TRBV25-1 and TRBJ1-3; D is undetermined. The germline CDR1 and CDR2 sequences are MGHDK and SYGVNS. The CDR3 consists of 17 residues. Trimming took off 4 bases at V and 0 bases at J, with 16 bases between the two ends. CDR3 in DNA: TGTGCCAGCAGTGGCGGGAACACTGCCTTCTCTGGAAACACCATATATTTT. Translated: CASSGGNTAFSGNTIYF.